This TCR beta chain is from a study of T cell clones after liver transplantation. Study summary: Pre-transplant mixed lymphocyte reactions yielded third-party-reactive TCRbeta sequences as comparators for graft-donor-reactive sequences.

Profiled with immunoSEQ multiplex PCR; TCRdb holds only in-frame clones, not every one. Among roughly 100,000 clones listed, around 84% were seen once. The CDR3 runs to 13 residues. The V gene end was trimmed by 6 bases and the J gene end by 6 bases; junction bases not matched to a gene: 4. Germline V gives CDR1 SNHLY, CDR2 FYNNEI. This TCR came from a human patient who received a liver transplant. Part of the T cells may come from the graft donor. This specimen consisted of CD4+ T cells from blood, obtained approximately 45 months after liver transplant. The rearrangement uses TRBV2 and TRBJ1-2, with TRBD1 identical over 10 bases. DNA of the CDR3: TGTGCCAGCAGGAGACAGGGGGCGGATGGCTACACCTTC. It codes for CASRRQGADGYTF.